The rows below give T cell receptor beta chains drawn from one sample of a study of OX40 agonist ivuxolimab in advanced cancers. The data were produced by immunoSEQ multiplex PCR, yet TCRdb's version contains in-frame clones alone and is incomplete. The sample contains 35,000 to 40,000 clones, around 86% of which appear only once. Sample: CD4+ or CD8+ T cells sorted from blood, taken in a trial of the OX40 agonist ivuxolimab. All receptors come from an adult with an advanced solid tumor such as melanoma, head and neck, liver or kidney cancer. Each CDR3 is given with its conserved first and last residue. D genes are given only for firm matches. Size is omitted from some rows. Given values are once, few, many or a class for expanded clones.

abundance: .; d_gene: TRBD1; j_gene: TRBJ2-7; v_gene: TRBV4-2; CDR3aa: CASSQFTGEEQYF; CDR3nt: TGTGCCAGCAGCCAATTTACAGGGGAGGAGCAGTACTTC
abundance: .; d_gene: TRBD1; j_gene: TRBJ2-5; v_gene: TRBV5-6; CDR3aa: CASSWGTGQETQYF; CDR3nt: TGTGCCAGCAGCTGGGGGACAGGCCAAGAGACCCAGTACTTC
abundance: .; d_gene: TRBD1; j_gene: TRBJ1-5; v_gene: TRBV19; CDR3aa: CASSDWGQTGNQPQHF; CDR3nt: TGTGCCAGTAGTGACTGGGGGCAGACAGGGAACCAGCCCCAGCATTTT
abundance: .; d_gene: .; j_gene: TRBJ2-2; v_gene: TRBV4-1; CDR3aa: CASSQDFRTGGSGELFF; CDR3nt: TGCGCCAGCAGCCAAGATTTCAGGACGGGGGGCTCCGGGGAGCTGTTTTTT
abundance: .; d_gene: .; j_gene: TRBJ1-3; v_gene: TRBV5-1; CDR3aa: CASSPDSSGNTIYF; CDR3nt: TGCGCCAGCAGCCCGGACAGTTCTGGGAACACCATATATTTT
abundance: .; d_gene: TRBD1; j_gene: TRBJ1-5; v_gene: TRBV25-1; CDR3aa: CASSGGTGVVYSNQPQHF; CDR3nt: TGTGCCAGCAGTGGCGGGACAGGGGTTGTATACAGCAATCAGCCCCAGCATTTT
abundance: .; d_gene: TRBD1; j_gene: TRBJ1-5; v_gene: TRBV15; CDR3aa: CATSERTGQPQHF; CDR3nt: TGTGCCACCAGCGAACGGACAGGTCAGCCCCAGCATTTT
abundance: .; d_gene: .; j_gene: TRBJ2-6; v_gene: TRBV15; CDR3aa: CATRALSGANVLTF; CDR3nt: TGTGCCACCAGGGCCCTCTCTGGGGCCAACGTCCTGACTTTC
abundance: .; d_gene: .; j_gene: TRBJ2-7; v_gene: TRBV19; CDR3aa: CASSMGLAIYEQYF; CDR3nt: TGTGCCAGTAGTATGGGACTTGCAATTTACGAGCAGTACTTC
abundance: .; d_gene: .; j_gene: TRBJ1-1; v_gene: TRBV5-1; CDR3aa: CASRTPNTEAFF; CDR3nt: TGCGCCAGTAGGACTCCGAACACTGAAGCTTTCTTT
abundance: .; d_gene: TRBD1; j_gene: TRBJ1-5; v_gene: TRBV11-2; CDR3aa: CASSLTGDNQPQHF; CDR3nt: TGTGCCAGCAGCCTGACAGGGGACAATCAGCCCCAGCATTTT
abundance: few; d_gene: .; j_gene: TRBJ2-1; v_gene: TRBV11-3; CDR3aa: CASGPRKANEQFF; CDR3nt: TGTGCCAGCGGTCCCAGGAAGGCGAATGAGCAGTTCTTC
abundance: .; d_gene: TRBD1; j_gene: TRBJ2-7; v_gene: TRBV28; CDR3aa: CASSYRGPRPYEQYF; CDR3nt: TGTGCCAGCAGTTACAGGGGGCCCCGTCCCTACGAGCAGTACTTC